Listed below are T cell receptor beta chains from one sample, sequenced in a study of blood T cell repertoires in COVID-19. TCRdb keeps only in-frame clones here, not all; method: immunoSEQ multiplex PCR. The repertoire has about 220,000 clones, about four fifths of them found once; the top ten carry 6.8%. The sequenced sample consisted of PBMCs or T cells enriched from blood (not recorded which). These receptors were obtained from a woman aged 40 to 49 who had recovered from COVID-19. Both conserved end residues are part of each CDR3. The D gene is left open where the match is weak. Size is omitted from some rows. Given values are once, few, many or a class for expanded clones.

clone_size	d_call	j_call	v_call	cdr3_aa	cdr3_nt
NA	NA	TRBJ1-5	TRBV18	CASSPSIRVEGNQPQHF	TGTGCCAGCTCACCATCGATCAGGGTTGAGGGCAATCAGCCCCAGCATTTT
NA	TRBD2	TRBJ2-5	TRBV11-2	CASSFPAGGPGTQYF	TGTGCCAGCAGCTTTCCAGCGGGAGGGCCGGGGACCCAGTACTTC
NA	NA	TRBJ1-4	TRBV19	CASSMLVPRENEKLFF	TGTGCCAGTAGTATGTTGGTCCCCAGGGAAAATGAAAAACTGTTTTTT
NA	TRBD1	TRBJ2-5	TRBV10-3	CASRADRVETQYF	TGTGCCAGCCGGGCGGACAGGGTAGAGACCCAGTACTTC
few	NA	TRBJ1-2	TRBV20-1	CSASISGVNYGYTF	TGCAGTGCTAGTATTTCGGGAGTTAACTATGGCTACACCTTC
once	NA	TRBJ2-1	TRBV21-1	CASSSGGLAGVRGRDNEQFF	TGTGCCAGCAGCAGTGGCGGTCTAGCGGGAGTCAGAGGGAGGGACAATGAGCAGTTCTTC
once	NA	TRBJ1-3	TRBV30	CAWTPPPTASGNTIYF	TGTGCCTGGACCCCACCTCCGACAGCGTCTGGAAACACCATATATTTT
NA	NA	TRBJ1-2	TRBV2	CASSEKTEPTGYTF	TGTGCCAGCAGTGAAAAAACAGAGCCAACGGGCTACACCTTC
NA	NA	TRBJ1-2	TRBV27	CASSPDSLRGYTF	TGTGCCAGCAGCCCGGACAGCCTAAGGGGCTACACCTTC
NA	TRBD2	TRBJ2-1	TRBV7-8	CASSLGTPLADNEQFF	TGTGCCAGCAGCTTAGGGACCCCGCTAGCGGACAATGAGCAGTTCTTC
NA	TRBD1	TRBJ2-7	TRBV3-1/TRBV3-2	CASSRTLGTGQGTYEQYF	TGTGCCAGCAGCCGAACCCTAGGTACGGGACAGGGAACCTACGAGCAGTACTTC
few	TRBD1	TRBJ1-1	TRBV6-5	CASRSGTGITEAFF	TGTGCCAGCAGGTCCGGGACAGGGATCACTGAAGCTTTCTTT
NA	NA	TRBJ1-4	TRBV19	CASSIDWQGGEKLFF	TGTGCCAGTAGTATAGATTGGCAGGGAGGCGAAAAACTGTTTTTT
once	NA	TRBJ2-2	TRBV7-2	CASSFVTSSGELFF	TGTGCCAGCAGCTTCGTAACTAGTTCCGGGGAGCTGTTTTTT
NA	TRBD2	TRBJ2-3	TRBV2	CASLGPLAEGRSTDTQYF	TGTGCCAGCTTAGGACCCCTAGCGGAAGGACGGAGCACAGATACGCAGTATTTT
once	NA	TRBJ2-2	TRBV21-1	CASSKAGQYANTGELFF	TGTGCCAGCAGCAAAGCCGGACAGTACGCGAACACCGGGGAGCTGTTTTTT
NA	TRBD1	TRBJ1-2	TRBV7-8	CASSLSFGGQVGLYTF	TGTGCCAGCAGCTTATCATTTGGGGGACAGGTCGGTCTCTACACCTTC
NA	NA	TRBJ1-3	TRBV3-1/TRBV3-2	CASSQATVPSGNTIYF	TGTGCCAGCAGCCAAGCTACAGTTCCCTCTGGAAACACCATATATTTT
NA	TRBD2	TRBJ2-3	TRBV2	CASSRKLAGGTDTQYF	TGTGCCAGCAGTCGAAAACTAGCGGGAGGCACAGATACGCAGTATTTT
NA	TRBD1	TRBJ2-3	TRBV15	CATQDRDRSTDTQYF	TGTGCCACCCAAGACCGGGACAGAAGCACAGATACGCAGTATTTT
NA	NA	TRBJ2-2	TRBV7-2	CASSLIATGELFF	TGTGCCAGCAGCTTAATAGCCACCGGGGAGCTGTTTTTT
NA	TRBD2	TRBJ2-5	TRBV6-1	CASSASGLVGRETQYF	TGTGCCAGCAGTGCCTCCGGACTAGTCGGCCGCGAGACCCAGTACTTC
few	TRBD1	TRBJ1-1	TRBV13	CASSRDRGRSEAFF	TGTGCCAGCAGCCGGGACAGGGGGCGATCTGAAGCTTTCTTT
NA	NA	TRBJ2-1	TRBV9	CASSVAGWNEQFF	TGTGCCAGCAGCGTAGCGGGGTGGAATGAGCAGTTCTTC
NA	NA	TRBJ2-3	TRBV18	CASSPLTSRADTQYF	TGTGCCAGCTCACCCTTGACTAGTCGCGCAGATACGCAGTATTTT
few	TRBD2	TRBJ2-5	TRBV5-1	CASSFRGVRETQYF	TGCGCCAGCAGCTTTCGGGGGGTTCGAGAGACCCAGTACTTC
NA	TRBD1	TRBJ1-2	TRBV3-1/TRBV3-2	CASSQNWGGQARSGYTF	TGTGCCAGCAGCCAAAATTGGGGTGGACAGGCTAGATCTGGCTACACCTTC
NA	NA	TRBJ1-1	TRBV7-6	CASSRSGLDSNTEAFF	TGTGCCAGCAGCCGGTCCGGTTTGGACTCGAACACTGAAGCTTTCTTT
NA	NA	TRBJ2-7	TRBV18	CASSPPGNPYEQYF	TGTGCCAGCTCACCCCCAGGCAACCCATACGAGCAGTACTTC
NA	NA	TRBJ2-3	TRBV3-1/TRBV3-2	CASSTLSTDTQYF	TGTGCCAGCAGCACTTTATCCACAGATACGCAGTATTTT
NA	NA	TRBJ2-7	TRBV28	CASSSPYEQYF	TGTGCCAGCAGCTCCCCCTACGAGCAGTACTTC
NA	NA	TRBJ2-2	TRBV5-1	CASSLYREPGELFF	TGCGCCAGCAGCTTATACAGGGAACCCGGGGAGCTGTTTTTT
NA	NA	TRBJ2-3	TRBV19	CASSSRFTDTQYF	TGTGCCAGTAGTTCCCGGTTCACAGATACGCAGTATTTT
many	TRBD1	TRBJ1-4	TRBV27	CASSFDRGGKLFF	TGTGCCAGCAGTTTCGACAGGGGGGGAAAACTGTTTTTT
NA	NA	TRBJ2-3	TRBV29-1	CSVEKRGRADTQYF	TGCAGCGTTGAAAAAAGGGGAAGGGCAGATACGCAGTATTTT
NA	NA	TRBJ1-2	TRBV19	CASSIDGRGGYTF	TGTGCCAGTAGTATAGACGGCAGGGGAGGGTACACCTTC
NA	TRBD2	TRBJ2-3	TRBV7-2	CASSFTSDMTDTQYF	TGTGCCAGCAGCTTCACTAGCGATATGACAGATACGCAGTATTTT
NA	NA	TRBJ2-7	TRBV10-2	CASSHSYEQYF	TGCGCCAGCAGCCATTCCTACGAGCAGTACTTC
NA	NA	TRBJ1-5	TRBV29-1	CSVEEGLNQPQHF	TGCAGCGTTGAAGAGGGGCTCAATCAGCCCCAGCATTTT
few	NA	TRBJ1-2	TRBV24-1	CATSDLGTDYGYTF	TGTGCCACCAGTGATTTGGGCACCGACTATGGCTACACCTTC
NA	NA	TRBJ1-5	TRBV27	CASRRGGGNQPQHF	TGTGCCAGCAGGAGAGGGGGAGGCAATCAGCCCCAGCATTTT
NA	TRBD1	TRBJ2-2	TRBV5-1	CASSSGQGPGELFF	TGCGCCAGCAGCTCGGGACAGGGGCCCGGGGAGCTGTTTTTT
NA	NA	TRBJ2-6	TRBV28	CASSQSTITGAGANVLTF	TGTGCCAGCAGCCAATCTACTATCACAGGTGCTGGGGCCAACGTCCTGACTTTC
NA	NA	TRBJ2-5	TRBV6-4	CALLPRRGGETQYF	TGTGCCTTGCTCCCCAGGAGGGGAGGAGAGACCCAGTACTTC
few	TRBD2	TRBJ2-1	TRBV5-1	CASSRWKLAGGGNEQFF	TGCGCCAGCAGCCGGTGGAAATTAGCGGGAGGGGGAAATGAGCAGTTCTTC
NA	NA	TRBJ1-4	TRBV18	CASSPNSYHATNEKLFF	TGTGCCAGCTCACCAAACAGTTACCATGCAACTAATGAAAAACTGTTTTTT
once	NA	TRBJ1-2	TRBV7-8	CASSLGGAGNYGYTF	TGTGCCAGCAGTCTCGGGGGGGCCGGTAACTATGGCTACACCTTC
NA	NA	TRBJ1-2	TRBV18	CASYSGTLSYGYTF	TGTGCCAGCTATTCCGGGACACTCTCCTATGGCTACACCTTC
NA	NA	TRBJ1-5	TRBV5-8	CTSSLVRGPNQPQHF	TGTACCAGCAGCTTGGTGCGGGGACCAAATCAGCCCCAGCATTTT
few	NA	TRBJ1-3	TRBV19	CASETGGGIRTGNTIYF	TGTGCCAGTGAGACAGGAGGCGGAATCCGGACAGGAAACACCATATATTTT
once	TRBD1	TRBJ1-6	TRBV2	CASTQDRPPYSPLHF	TGTGCCAGCACCCAGGACAGGCCACCTTATTCACCCCTCCACTTT
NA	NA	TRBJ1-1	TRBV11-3	CASSFSIRGYTEAFF	TGTGCCAGCAGCTTTTCGATCAGGGGCTACACTGAAGCTTTCTTT